This T cell receptor (beta chain) stems from a study of T cell responses to AZD1222 COVID-19 vaccine. Germline loops: CDR1 MNHEY, CDR2 SVGAGI. The CDR3 has 14 residues. V was pared by 6 bases and J by 4 bases, with 13 bases between. The protocol was immunoSEQ multiplex PCR, while the TCRdb copy is restricted to in-frame clones and leaves out a portion. The data show over 120,000 clones, around 92% seen once. Comments on this clone: Its antigen is not known.

Study-wide findings and caveats: It was only after the peak T cell response that any repertoires were sampled. Targets within unmutated variant regions were reportedly found for nearly half of spike-specific TCRs. Receipt of two AZD1222 doses was followed by a rise in Spike-specific TCR breadth and depth.

This specimen consisted of peripheral blood, obtained 28 days after the second AZD1222 dose. This clonotype was sampled from an adult who received the AZD1222 COVID-19 vaccine. The chain has TRBV6-5 and TRBJ1-5; D gene uncertain. The CDR3 bases are TGTGCCAGCAGAGGGATAGGGAGGAATCAGCCCCAGCATTTT. Protein: CASRGIGRNQPQHF.